One sample yielded the 31 T cell receptor beta chains listed below, sequenced in a study of beta chain features in type 1 diabetes (dated by TCRdb to the late 2010s). Receptors were amplified or captured by the immunoSEQ multiplex PCR assay. The entire isolated RNA was reverse transcribed using the High Capacity cDNA Reverse Transcription Kit, and thus expressed TCRB transcripts were sequenced. The table comes from immuneACCESS by way of TCRdb, which keeps in-frame sequences with V and J called. Part of the clones is missing from these tables; in studies checked, under half for an unresolved V gene and the rest for unknown reasons. The sample has about 340,000 clones on record, less than 9.5% of them singletons. Less than 0.45% of the sample is held by the ten biggest clonotypes. Sequencing was carried out using central memory CD4+ T cells from blood. These receptors originate from a woman aged 18-29 years in good health.

V usage is TRBV29-1 and J usage is TRBJ2-7; 8 bases are shared with TRBD2. The CDR3 has 13 residues. In germline, CDR1 is SQVTM, CDR2 ANQGSEA. Trimming at V came to 7 bases and at J to 2 bases, leaving 7 bases not matched to a gene. The CDR3 DNA sequence: TGCAGCGCTATAACTAGCGGTACCTACGAGCAGTACTTC. Translated, it gives CSAITSGTYEQYF.

As to this clone: Other DNA sequences in the same sample also yield this CDR3. This rearrangement joins TRBV28 to TRBJ1-2; a weak D match, TRBD1 (6 bases). Germline V gives CDR1 MDHEN, CDR2 SYDVKM. This CDR3 is 13 amino acids long. The V end was cut by 3 bases, the J end by 2 bases, with 7 bases between. CDR3 nucleotides: TGTGCCAGCAGTTTTGGGGGCAACTATGGCTACACCTTC. This translates into CASSFGGNYGYTF.

In this sample, this clone turned up a few times. The chain combines TRBV4-3 with TRBJ2-7; D is ambiguous. Germline V gives CDR1 LGHNA, CDR2 YSLEER. V was trimmed by 1 base and J by 3 bases, leaving 7 bases between them. The CDR3 has 13 residues. The CDR3 spells CASSQALRYEQYF. The CDR3 DNA reads as TGCGCCAGCAGCCAAGCTCTCCGCTACGAGCAGTACTTC.

This clone showed up just a few times. The rearrangement links TRBV7-2 to TRBJ1-4; D is uncertain. From germline, CDR1 is SGHTA and CDR2 FQGNSA. The CDR3 consists of 14 residues. Trimming took off 0 bases at V and 5 bases at J, with 7 bases between the two ends. The CDR3 DNA reads TGTGCCAGCAGCTTAGCGCGGACCAATGAAAAACTGTTTTTT. This translates into CASSLARTNEKLFF. Using reference TRBV7-2 and TRBJ1-4 for the parts outside the CDR3, the full variable domain is GAGVSQSPSNKVTEKGKDVELRCDPISGHTALYWYRQSLGQGLEFLIYFQGNSAPDKSGLPSDRFSAERTGGSVSTLTIQRTQQEDSAVYLCASSLARTNEKLFFGSGTQLSVL.

This clone was seen many times. The chain links TRBV7-2 to TRBJ2-2; D unclear. This CDR3 is 16 amino acids long. The V gene lost 2 bases and the J gene lost 2 bases, with 12 bases spanning the gap. Germline CDR1 reads SGHTA; CDR2 reads FQGNSA. CDR3 protein: CASSLRSPSNTGELFF. CDR3 bases: TGTGCCAGCAGCTTAAGAAGCCCGTCCAACACCGGGGAGCTGTTTTTT.

In this sample, this clone turned up a few times. This chain joins TRBV5-1 and TRBJ2-3; possibly TRBD1 or TRBD2 for D (6 bases each). This CDR3 spans 15 amino acids. Trimming removed 1 base from V and 8 bases from J, with 17 bases in between. Germline assignment: CDR1 SGHRS and CDR2 YFSETQ. CDR3 DNA sequence: TGCGCCAGCAGCTTGAGACAGGAGGTCGGGGGTACGCAGTATTTT. Protein sequence: CASSLRQEVGGTQYF.

This clone occurred a few times. The genes are TRBV6-6 and TRBJ2-5; D is undetermined. The length of the CDR3 is 16 residues. Germline loops: CDR1 MNHNY, CDR2 SVGAGI (reference sequence). V gave up 4 bases and J gave up 2 bases, with 17 bases separating them. The CDR3 region is CASSSYSIKQQETQYF. In DNA form, the CDR3 reads TGTGCCAGCAGTTCCTACTCCATTAAACAACAAGAGACCCAGTACTTC.

This clone was seen a handful of times. V usage is TRBV6-6 and J usage is TRBJ1-1, with D unclear. Germline CDR1 MNHNY, CDR2 SVGAGI (reference sequence). The CDR3 is made up of 13 amino acids. V lost 6 bases, J lost 0 bases, and 8 bases lay in between. The CDR3 DNA is TGTGCCAGCAGCCGAGGGCTGAACACTGAAGCTTTCTTT. Protein product: CASSRGLNTEAFF.

This chain uses TRBV19 with TRBJ2-6; D possibly uses TRBD1 or TRBD2 (6 bases each). The CDR3 length is 18 residues. Trimming cost V 6 bases and J 2 bases, with 20 bases left between them. Germline V gene data show CDR1 as LNHDA and CDR2 as SQIVND (reference sequence). This CDR3 is CASSRIGGRGAGANVLTF. CDR3 DNA sequence: TGTGCCAGTAGCCGAATTGGGGGGCGCGGAGCTGGGGCCAACGTCCTGACTTTC.

This sequence joins TRBV5-1 and TRBJ1-1; unclear D gene. V lost 2 bases and J 1 base, leaving 9 bases between the germline ends. Per the germline V gene, CDR1 is SGHRS and CDR2 is YFSETQ. The CDR3 extends over 14 amino acids. The CDR3 region is CASSFVTANTEAFF. In DNA form, the CDR3 reads TGCGCCAGCAGCTTCGTCACGGCGAACACTGAAGCTTTCTTT.

Comment on this clone: With only one base between it and a far larger clone, this is likely a read error. Other DNA variants within this sample encode the same CDR3. The chain joins TRBV11-2 to TRBJ2-1; D gene uncertain. The CDR3 is made up of 12 amino acids. Germline-derived CDR1 and CDR2 are SGHAT and FQNNGV. V was trimmed by 1 base and J by 9 bases, leaving 7 bases between them. The DNA of the CDR3 is TGTGCCAGCAGCTTAGGACGGAGTGAGCAGTTCTTC. Translation gives CASSLGRSEQFF.

This chain uses TRBV2 with TRBJ2-3; a possible D gene is TRBD1 (5 bases). The CDR3 covers 15 residues. V dropped 7 bases and J dropped 2 bases, with 16 bases sitting between them. The germline V gene encodes CDR1 SNHLY and CDR2 FYNNEI. The CDR3 region is CASTDPPGNTDTQYF. In nucleotides, the CDR3 is TGTGCCAGCACCGACCCCCCAGGGAACACAGATACGCAGTATTTT.

This clone was picked up many times. The chain combines TRBV2 with TRBJ2-7; possibly TRBD1 for D (5 bases). Between the trimmed V and J ends, which lost 8 bases and 3 bases, there was a span of 14 bases. Germline CDR1 is SNHLY and CDR2 is FYNNEI. This CDR3 has 13 amino acids. CDR3 DNA sequence: TGTGCCAGCCGACAGCAAGAATACTACGAGCAGTACTTC. This translates into CASRQQEYYEQYF.

Only a few counts were recorded for this clone. This chain links TRBV29-1 with TRBJ2-3; no clear D. This CDR3 region has 13 residues. CDR1 and CDR2 (germline): SQVTM, ANQGSEA. V was clipped by 2 bases and J by 2 bases, with 8 bases between them. This CDR3 is CSVEWRSTDTQYF. The CDR3, as DNA: TGCAGCGTTGAATGGCGGTCCACAGATACGCAGTATTTT.

CDR3 bases: TGTGCCAGCAGCGTATCGGGAGGGCCCTGGAGCGAGCAGTACTTC. Amino acids: CASSVSGGPWSEQYF. The V call is TRBV9, the J call TRBJ2-5, with 8 nucleotides matching TRBD2. The J call may be in error: the DNA end matches TRBJ2-7 better. Germline loops: CDR1 SGDLS, CDR2 YYNGEE. The CDR3 loop spans 15 amino acids.

The chain uses TRBV21-1 and TRBJ2-7. TRBV21-1 is an annotated pseudogene. The CDR3 contains 13 residues. CDR3 sequence: CASTMDDDYEQYF. CDR3 bases: TGTGCCAGCACCATGGACGATGACTACGAGCAGTACTTC.

This clone was counted a few times. A much larger clone sits a single nucleotide away, making a read error possible. The chain combines TRBV7-8 with TRBJ1-5; 7 nucleotides line up with TRBD1. CDR1 and CDR2 (germline): SGHVS, FQNEAQ. The CDR3 totals 14 residues. With 1 base clipped from V and 5 bases from J, the junction kept 2 bases outside the gene matches. The CDR3 DNA reads TGTGCCAGCAGCTTAGTTACAGGGGATCAGCCCCAGCATTTT. Amino acid sequence: CASSLVTGDQPQHF.

This clone has ten or more counts. The J gene is TRBJ2-7, the V gene TRBV18; D is uncertain. Deletions cut 3 bases from V and 3 bases from J, with 9 bases between. CDR3 length: 13 amino acids. Germline lookup yields CDR1 KGHSH and CDR2 LQKENI. CDR3 nucleotide sequence: TGTGCCAGCTCACCGGCTGTAGACTACGAGCAGTACTTC. It yields the protein CASSPAVDYEQYF.

Only a few counts were recorded for this clone. The rearrangement uses TRBV5-1 and TRBJ1-4, with 7 bases fitting TRBD1. Germline values: CDR1 SGHRS, CDR2 YFSETQ. V was clipped by 3 bases and J by 6 bases; unmatched bases: 5. The CDR3 sequence is 14 residues long. The CDR3 sequence: CASSSGQADEKLFF. DNA for the CDR3: TGCGCCAGCAGCTCCGGACAGGCGGATGAAAAACTGTTTTTT.

A few counts support this clone. The chain uses TRBV2 and TRBJ2-2; D is possibly TRBD2 (6 bases). Trimming took 5 bases from V and 5 from J, leaving 15 bases between them. This CDR3 region has 15 residues. Germline V lookup: CDR1 SNHLY, CDR2 FYNNEI. The chain's CDR3 is CASSPGLSRTGELFF. The CDR3 DNA reads as TGTGCCAGCAGTCCGGGACTTAGTCGTACCGGGGAGCTGTTTTTT. Variable domain in full (rest from reference TRBV2 and TRBJ2-2): EPEVTQTPSHQVTQMGQEVILRCVPISNHLYFYWYRQILGQKVEFLVSFYNNEISEKSEIFDDQFSVERPDGSNFTLKIRSTKLEDSAMYFCASSPGLSRTGELFFGEGSRLTVL.

This clone was observed a few times. The chain links TRBV5-4 to TRBJ2-6, with D tentatively TRBD1 (6 bases). In germline, CDR1 is SGHNT, CDR2 YYREEE (reference sequence). The length of the CDR3 is 16 residues. V gave up 4 bases and J gave up 0 bases, with 11 bases separating them. The DNA of the CDR3 is TGTGCCAGCAGCCCTACAGGGAGCTCTGGGGCCAACGTCCTGACTTTC. Its translation is CASSPTGSSGANVLTF.

The sample holds a few counts of this clone. The rearrangement links TRBV5-1 to TRBJ2-1, with D tentatively TRBD1 (6 bases). This CDR3 comprises 15 residues. V lost 1 base to trimming and J lost 2 bases, with 10 bases between them. The germline CDR1 and CDR2 sequences are SGHRS and YFSETQ. In DNA, the CDR3 is TGCGCCAGCAGCTTGTCAGGGGTCGCCTACAATGAGCAGTTCTTC. As protein: CASSLSGVAYNEQFF. Using reference TRBV5-1 and TRBJ2-1 for the parts outside the CDR3, the full variable domain is KAGVTQTPRYLIKTRGQQVTLSCSPISGHRSVSWYQQTPGQGLQFLFEYFSETQRNKGNFPGRFSGRQFSNSRSEMNVSTLELGDSALYLCASSLSGVAYNEQFFGPGTRLTVL.

A few counts support this clone. The chain joins TRBV28 to TRBJ1-5; D remains ambiguous. The V end lost 5 bases, the J end lost 4 bases, and 12 bases lay between the germline ends. CDR1 and CDR2 from the germline V gene are MDHEN and SYDVKM. The CDR3 has 14 residues. CDR3 in amino acids: CASSPVNPNQPQHF. Here the CDR3 DNA reads TGTGCCAGCAGTCCCGTTAACCCTAATCAGCCCCAGCATTTT.

This chain connects TRBV2 to TRBJ2-7, with a possible D match to TRBD2 (6 bases). Trimming removed 7 bases at V and 6 bases at J, with 22 bases between. The V gene's germline CDR1 is SNHLY and CDR2 FYNNEI. There are 15 residues in the CDR3. CDR3 in DNA: TGTGCCAGCACTGGTAGCGGATCCCCCGCCGGCGAGCAGTACTTC. It translates to CASTGSGSPAGEQYF.

This clone was seen a handful of times. The chain links TRBV11-2 to TRBJ2-7, with 8 bases lining up with TRBD1. Germline V lookup: CDR1 SGHAT, CDR2 FQNNGV. V shed 5 bases and J 1 base; nucleotides not matched to a gene: 10. The CDR3 runs 16 residues. CDR3 nucleotides: TGTGCCAGCAGCGTAAGACAGGGGCTGGGTTCCTACGAGCAGTACTTC. It codes for CASSVRQGLGSYEQYF.

As regards this clone: Other DNA sequences in the sample encode the same CDR3. The chain is built from TRBV7-9 and TRBJ1-5; a possible D gene is TRBD1 (5 bases). Trimming took 6 bases from V and 3 from J, leaving 12 bases between them. Germline V gives CDR1 SEHNR, CDR2 FQNEAQ (reference sequence). The CDR3 extends over 14 amino acids. Here the CDR3 reads CASSSQGNNQPQHF. For the CDR3, the DNA is TGTGCCAGCAGTTCTCAGGGTAACAATCAGCCCCAGCATTTT.

This clone was found many times. The V gene is TRBV19, the J gene TRBJ2-2, with D uncertain. Germline V CDR1 and CDR2: LNHDA, SQIVND (reference sequence). With 2 bases removed from V and 6 bases from J, the gap between germline ends came to 4 bases. There are 12 residues in the CDR3. CDR3 nucleotide sequence: TGTGCCAGTAGTATATGGGCCGGGGAGCTGTTTTTT. It yields the protein CASSIWAGELFF.

This clone has just a few counts. The J gene is TRBJ2-3, the V gene TRBV5-4; 9 bases map to TRBD1. The V and J ends lost 3 bases and 1 base, in that order; junction bases with no gene match: 9. CDR1 is SGHNT and CDR2 is YYREEE in the germline V gene (reference sequence). This CDR3 is 17 amino acids long. CDR3 protein: CASSWGTGGSGTDTQYF. The CDR3 DNA reads as TGTGCCAGCAGCTGGGGAACAGGGGGCTCGGGCACAGATACGCAGTATTTT.

The rearrangement joins TRBV7-3 to TRBJ2-2; possible D gene TRBD1, 6 bases. The V end lost 4 bases, the J end lost 2 bases, and 8 bases lay between the germline ends. Germline values: CDR1 SGHTA, CDR2 FQGTGA. The CDR3 has 14 amino acids. Written as DNA, the CDR3 is TGTGCCAGCAGCTGGACAGCTAACACCGGGGAGCTGTTTTTT. As protein: CASSWTANTGELFF.

This clone has just a few counts. The gene calls are TRBV9 and TRBJ2-3; D is perhaps TRBD1 (5 bases). Per germline, CDR1 SGDLS and CDR2 YYNGEE. The CDR3 contains 13 residues. V gave up 4 bases and J gave up 2 bases, with 8 bases separating them. The CDR3 nucleotides read TGTGCCAGCAGCCGACAGACCACAGATACGCAGTATTTT. Translating it yields CASSRQTTDTQYF.

The chain uses TRBV4-2 and TRBJ2-1; D remains unclear. V lost 0 bases and J lost 0, with 18 bases in between. Germline CDR1 is LGHNA and CDR2 is YNFKEQ. CDR3 length: 19 residues. CDR3 DNA: TGTGCCAGCAGCCAAGATCCCTCTCCGAAGCCCTCCTCCTACAATGAGCAGTTCTTC. It is translated as CASSQDPSPKPSSYNEQFF.